This TCR beta chain is from a study of shared clonotypes between healthy human individuals. General observations from the study: Tissues were not sampled, only blood, and their repertoires likely differ.

Researchers drew on roughly 100 million PBMCs for genomic DNA from unsorted samples. This clone has a handful of counts. Its target is not known. The same CDR3 can be traced to other DNA sequences in this sample. At deep level, the assay was performed. The repertoire was sequenced with immunoSEQ multiplex PCR; TCRdb's copy has only in-frame clones and lacks some. The table lists about 530,000 clones, almost 80% of them singletons, with under 15% in the top ten. V lost 4 bases, J lost 0 bases, and 7 bases lay in between. The CDR3 runs 14 residues. In germline, CDR1 is MNHNS, CDR2 SASEGT. This sequence was found in a middle-aged woman in good health. Some clones in this sample may be carry-over from other donors' samples. V usage is TRBV6-1 and J usage is TRBJ2-1; D ambiguous. Sequenced input: PBMCs. DNA of the CDR3: TGTGCCAGCAGTGGTGACGGCTCCTACAATGAGCAGTTCTTC. Encoded protein: CASSGDGSYNEQFF.